The 31 T cell receptor beta chains in this list originate from one sample, sequenced in a study of post-analysis software for immune sequencing data. Regarding the study as a whole: In patients, TRBV5-6, TRBV5-1 and TRBV20-1 belonged to four or five TRBV segments found more frequently than in controls.

Carried by the TCR beta cDNA libraries were unique molecular identifiers. TCRdb passed the PCR reads through MiXCR, listing each CDR3 protein once. The data contain roughly 410,000 distinct CDR3 sequences, 30% to 45% of them singletons. Their antigen targets remain unknown. The sample was blood. Source of these receptors: a girl aged 5-17 years with multiple sclerosis.

This clonotype was seen repeatedly, ten times or more. The chain joins TRBV20-1 to TRBJ2-7; 9 bases agree with TRBD2. J was trimmed by 4 bases and V by 6 bases; bases with no gene match: 10. From germline, CDR1 is DFQATT and CDR2 SNEGSKA (reference sequence). CDR3 length: 14 residues. The CDR3 protein is CSADPSRGGYEQYF. For the CDR3, the DNA is TGCAGTGCCGACCCCTCGCGGGGGGGTTACGAGCAGTACTTC.

This clonotype was counted a single time. The chain joins TRBV3-1 to TRBJ2-7; D assignment may be TRBD1 or TRBD2 (5 bases each). V was trimmed by 4 bases and J by 2 bases, leaving 15 bases between them. CDR1 is LGHDT, CDR2 YNNKEL, per germline (reference sequence). This CDR3 is 15 amino acids long. The CDR3 loop reads CASSLFPGRTYEQYF. Here the CDR3 DNA reads TGTGCCAGCAGCCTCTTCCCGGGACGCACCTACGAGCAGTACTTC.

In its sample, this clonotype was seen a few times. This chain links TRBV11-2 with TRBJ2-1; either TRBD1 or TRBD2 may fit D (5 bases each). V was cut by 2 bases and J by 6 bases, with 11 bases left in between. The CDR3 is made up of 14 amino acids. In germline, CDR1 is SGHAT, CDR2 FQNNGV. The DNA for the CDR3 is TGTGCCAGCAGCTTACCGGGGCCTCGCAATGAGCAGTTCTTC. Translating it yields CASSLPGPRNEQFF.

This clonotype was seen a handful of times. The V call is TRBV9, the J call TRBJ2-1; 7 positions agree with TRBD1. Germline trimming cut 4 bases from V and 0 bases from J; bases unmatched to any gene: 10. Germline-derived CDR1 and CDR2 are SGDLS and YYNGEE. CDR3 length equals 17 residues. The CDR3 DNA is TGTGCCAGCAGCCCCGAGGACAGGTACTACTCCTACAATGAGCAGTTCTTC. This encodes CASSPEDRYYSYNEQFF.

This clonotype was seen repeatedly, ten times or more. The chain couples TRBV7-8 to TRBJ2-5; D uncertain. The CDR3 runs 11 residues. Germline V gives CDR1 SGHVS, CDR2 FQNEAQ. Deletions cut 1 base from V and 7 bases from J, with 4 bases between. In DNA form, the CDR3 reads TGTGCCAGCAGCTTAGGGTCGACCCAGTACTTC. The encoded protein is CASSLGSTQYF.

The chain recombines TRBV11-2 with TRBJ2-5; D is unclear. This CDR3 is 13 amino acids long. Germline V lookup: CDR1 SGHAT, CDR2 FQNNGV. The V end lost 8 bases, the J end lost 5 bases, and 15 bases lay between the germline ends. The CDR3 nucleotides read TGTGCCAGCGGCCCTCAAGCGTGGGAGACCCAGTACTTC. It translates to CASGPQAWETQYF.

V and J are TRBV5-5 and TRBJ1-6; 7 nucleotides match TRBD1. Germline V gives CDR1 SGHKS, CDR2 YYEKEE (reference sequence). CDR3 length equals 17 residues. The J segment lost 0 bases and the V segment lost 4 bases, leaving 7 bases of the junction unmatched. CDR3: CASSVRDSFSYNSPLHF. CDR3 nucleotides: TGTGCCAGCAGCGTTCGGGACAGTTTCTCCTATAATTCACCCCTCCACTTT.

This clonotype has a handful of counts. CDR3: CAIPGQGYNEQFF. Written as DNA, the CDR3 is TGTGCCATACCGGGACAGGGGTACAATGAGCAGTTCTTC. The V gene is TRBV10-3, the J gene TRBJ2-1, with 10 bases lining up with TRBD1. CDR1 and CDR2 from the germline V gene are ENHRY and SYGVKD. CDR3 length: 13 amino acids. V lost 9 bases and J lost 4; bases outside the gene matches: 3.

This clonotype was counted only a few times. The V gene is TRBV30, the J gene TRBJ1-5; D is perhaps TRBD1 (5 bases). This CDR3 region has 13 residues. Trimming cost V 5 bases and J 3 bases, with 11 bases left between them. Germline values: CDR1 GTSNPN, CDR2 SVGIG (reference sequence). As DNA, the CDR3 is TGTGCCTGGGACGACAGCCTCAATCAGCCCCAGCATTTT. Amino acid sequence: CAWDDSLNQPQHF.

This clonotype was recorded only once. V gene TRBV4-2 combines with J gene TRBJ1-4; 7 bases match TRBD1. The CDR3 contains 20 residues. The ends lost 0 bases at V and 4 bases at J; junction bases unmatched: 17. The germline CDR1 and CDR2 sequences are LGHNA and YNFKEQ. CDR3 in DNA: TGTGCCAGCAGCCAAGACCCGACAGGGCAACCTCCTTATGGTAATGAAAAACTGTTTTTT. This encodes CASSQDPTGQPPYGNEKLFF.

This clonotype was seen only a few times. The rearrangement uses TRBV7-9 and TRBJ2-7; the D is unclear. Per germline, CDR1 SEHNR and CDR2 FQNEAQ (reference sequence). V lost 3 bases, J lost 3 bases, and 9 bases lay in between. The CDR3 runs 13 residues. CDR3 residues: CASSFEHNYEQYF. The CDR3 DNA sequence: TGTGCCAGCAGCTTCGAACACAACTACGAGCAGTACTTC.

The chain employs TRBV6-5 and TRBJ2-7, with TRBD2 as a possible D gene (6 bases). The CDR3 contains 14 residues. Germline assignment: CDR1 MNHEY and CDR2 SVGAGI. Trimming cost V 2 bases and J 5 bases, with 13 bases left between them. The CDR3 region has the DNA TGTGCCAGCAGTTACGCCTTCGGGGGAGACGAGCAGTACTTC. This sequence encodes CASSYAFGGDEQYF.

This clonotype was recorded a few times. The CDR3 coding sequence is TGTGCCAGCAGTGGGGTAGCGGGGGGCCTCTTCGGTGAGCAGTTCTTC. Translated: CASSGVAGGLFGEQFF. The chain carries TRBV6-1 and TRBJ2-1; TRBD2 aligns across 10 bases. The CDR3 runs to 16 residues. Germline assignment: CDR1 MNHNS and CDR2 SASEGT. Trimming at V came to 4 bases and at J to 9 bases, leaving 12 bases not matched to a gene.

The chain employs TRBV12-3 or TRBV12-4 and TRBJ2-1; TRBD1 aligns across 7 bases. The V gene end was trimmed by 4 bases and the J gene end by 8 bases; junction bases not matched to a gene: 8. This CDR3 is built from 14 residues. The CDR3 nucleotides read TGTGCCAGCAGTTCCCGGACAGGTAGGGATGAGCAGTTCTTC. Translating gives CASSSRTGRDEQFF.

The chain couples TRBV7-2 to TRBJ2-3, with D possibly matching TRBD2 (6 bases). CDR3 length equals 15 residues. Germline V gives CDR1 SGHTA, CDR2 FQGNSA. V lost 7 bases and J lost 1, with 15 bases in between. The CDR3 DNA sequence: TGTGCCAGCACCCGTCCGGGACTCCGCACAGATACGCAGTATTTT. The encoded protein is CASTRPGLRTDTQYF.

This chain joins TRBV7-9 and TRBJ1-4, with D unresolved. CDR1 and CDR2 from the germline V gene are SEHNR and FQNEAQ (reference sequence). Trimming pared 5 bases from V and 7 bases from J, leaving 14 bases between. The CDR3 length is 14 residues. The CDR3 DNA reads as TGTGCCAGCAGCCTACAGATGAACAGTGAAAAACTGTTTTTT. Its protein is CASSLQMNSEKLFF.

This clonotype appeared a few times. This chain uses TRBV12-3 or TRBV12-4 with TRBJ2-7; D gene ambiguous. The CDR3 spans 14 residues. Trimming stripped 5 bases from V and 3 bases from J, with 14 bases between. The CDR3 here is CASSPPFNVYEQYF. CDR3 nucleotides: TGTGCCAGCAGTCCGCCCTTCAACGTCTACGAGCAGTACTTC.

The J gene is TRBJ1-2, the V gene TRBV20-1; D remains unclear. The V gene's germline CDR1 is DFQATT and CDR2 SNEGSKA (reference sequence). The CDR3 covers 11 residues. CDR3 in amino acids: CLVPDNYGYTF. In DNA form, the CDR3 reads TGCCTTGTCCCGGATAACTATGGCTACACCTTC.

Note on this clonotype: A read error may be the cause here, since a much bigger clone is one base away. The rearrangement links TRBV29-1 to TRBJ2-5, with D perhaps TRBD2 (5 bases). The CDR3 has 13 amino acids. CDR1 and CDR2 from the germline V gene are SQVTM and ANQGSEA. The CDR3 nucleotides read TGCAGCGTTGAAGGAGGGCCCCAAGAGGCCCAGTACTTC. It translates to CSVEGGPQEAQYF.

On this clonotype: This may arise from a read error, as a much more abundant clone is one base away. The chain recombines TRBV29-1 with TRBJ2-3; 10 positions match TRBD2. Trimming cost V 7 bases and J 2 bases; bases outside gene matches: 12. This CDR3 has 16 amino acids. Germline CDR1 SQVTM, CDR2 ANQGSEA. The CDR3 DNA sequence: TGCAGCGCCGCCGGGACTAGCGAGGGGCACACAGATACGCAGTATTTT. Translated, it gives CSAAGTSEGHTDTQYF.

This clonotype was found a few times. The chain recombines TRBV29-1 with TRBJ1-2, with no clear D. The V end was cut by 0 bases, the J end by 4 bases, with 12 bases between. Looked up from germline, CDR1 is SQVTM and CDR2 is ANQGSEA. The CDR3 spans 14 residues. The CDR3 loop is CSVEDLKAAYGYTF. CDR3 nucleotides: TGCAGCGTTGAAGATCTTAAGGCAGCCTATGGCTACACCTTC.

The chain has TRBV5-5 and TRBJ2-7; TRBD2 might be the D (6 bases). The CDR3 totals 15 residues. V lost 0 bases, J lost 4 bases, and 14 bases lay in between. Germline loops: CDR1 SGHKS, CDR2 YYEKEE (reference sequence). This CDR3 is CASSLGDSDPYEQYF. Written as DNA, the CDR3 is TGTGCCAGCAGCTTGGGGGACTCAGACCCTTACGAGCAGTACTTC.

The rearrangement links TRBV6-5 to TRBJ1-1; the D is unclear. This CDR3 has 16 amino acids. The V gene's germline CDR1 is MNHEY and CDR2 SVGAGI. V was trimmed by 6 bases and J by 4 bases, leaving 21 bases between them. The CDR3, as DNA: TGTGCCAGCAGGCCCGCAGCGAGACGAGGACCCACTGAAGCTTTCTTT. Its protein product is CASRPAARRGPTEAFF.

This clonotype was seen more than once but under ten times. The chain employs TRBV7-9 and TRBJ1-1; a possible D gene is TRBD1 (5 bases). Germline values: CDR1 SEHNR, CDR2 FQNEAQ (reference sequence). With 5 bases removed from V and 4 bases from J, the gap between germline ends came to 14 bases. The CDR3 covers 14 residues. Written as DNA, the CDR3 is TGTGCCAGCAGCCTCCAGGGAGATAGCACTGAAGCTTTCTTT. It is translated as CASSLQGDSTEAFF. The full variable domain, rest sourced from reference TRBV7-9 and TRBJ1-1, is DTGVSQNPRHKITKRGQNVTFRCDPISEHNRLYWYRQTLGQGPEFLTYFQNEAQLEKSRLLSDRFSAERPKGSFSTLEIQRTEQGDSAMYLCASSLQGDSTEAFFGQGTRLTVV.

This clonotype has just one count. One end of the junction fails to match germline, which may point to a read error. V and J are TRBV12-3 or TRBV12-4 and TRBJ2-6, with D possibly matching TRBD1 (6 bases). The CDR3 is 13 amino acids. This CDR3 is CASTLGAANVRTF. CDR3 coding DNA: TGTGCCAGCACCCTGGGGGCGGCCAACGTCCGGACTTTC.

The chain couples TRBV9 to TRBJ2-2; 7 bases agree with TRBD2. This CDR3 contains 16 residues. From germline, CDR1 is SGDLS and CDR2 YYNGEE. The V gene end was trimmed by 2 bases and the J gene end by 8 bases; junction bases not matched to a gene: 12. CDR3 nucleotides: TGTGCCAGCAGCGTTTCTAGCGGCCTAACCCGAGGGGAGCTGTTTTTT. Translated, it gives CASSVSSGLTRGELFF.

CDR3 bases: TGTGCCAGCAGCCAAGACCCCGCCGCGCCCCAGCATTTT. Translated, it gives CASSQDPAAPQHF. The gene calls are TRBV3-1 and TRBJ1-5; D gene uncertain. The ends were cut back, 0 bases at V and 9 bases at J, with 9 bases in the middle. Looked up from germline, CDR1 is LGHDT and CDR2 is YNNKEL (reference sequence). The CDR3 is 13 amino acids. Combining the CDR3 with reference TRBV3-1 and TRBJ1-5 gives the whole variable domain DTAVSQTPKYLVTQMGNDKSIKCEQNLGHDTMYWYKQDSKKFLKIMFSYNNKELIINETVPNRFSPKSPDKAHLNLHINSLELGDSAVYFCASSQDPAAPQHFGDGTRLSIL.

This clonotype turned up a few times. The CDR3 sequence is CSARPDRGREQYF. The DNA for the CDR3 is TGCAGTGCACGGCCGGACAGGGGGCGCGAGCAGTACTTC. The V call is TRBV20-1, the J call TRBJ2-7; TRBD1 aligns across 11 bases. Germline CDR1 reads DFQATT; CDR2 reads SNEGSKA (reference sequence). The CDR3 sequence is 13 residues long. Unmatched junction bases numbered 7, after V lost 6 bases and J lost 6 bases.

This clonotype occurred a few times. This chain joins TRBV5-1 and TRBJ1-5, with D possibly being TRBD1 (6 bases). V shed 0 bases and J shed 1 base, with 11 bases lying between them. This CDR3 is 16 amino acids long. The V gene's germline CDR1 is SGHRS and CDR2 YFSETQ. This CDR3 reads CASSLVPGASNQPQHF. CDR3 sequence (DNA): TGCGCCAGCAGCTTGGTTCCGGGGGCAAGCAATCAGCCCCAGCATTTT.

This clonotype appeared a few times. V and J are TRBV5-1 and TRBJ2-1, with D possibly matching TRBD2 (5 bases). The CDR3 totals 15 residues. The V and J ends lost 4 bases and 8 bases respectively, with 19 bases between them. Per the germline V gene, CDR1 is SGHRS and CDR2 is YFSETQ. In DNA form, the CDR3 reads TGCGCCAGCAGCAAGGTGGGCCGGCCCGGGGATGAGCAGTTCTTC. Amino acid sequence: CASSKVGRPGDEQFF.

This clonotype has more than one count but fewer than ten. The chain is built from TRBV20-1 and TRBJ2-1; D is unclear. Germline-derived CDR1 and CDR2 are DFQATT and SNEGSKA (reference sequence). Trimming took off 3 bases at V and 7 bases at J, with 10 bases between the two ends. The CDR3 runs 12 residues. Written as DNA, the CDR3 is TGCAGTGCTAGGCTCCTACCTAATGAGCAGTTCTTC. Translation: CSARLLPNEQFF.